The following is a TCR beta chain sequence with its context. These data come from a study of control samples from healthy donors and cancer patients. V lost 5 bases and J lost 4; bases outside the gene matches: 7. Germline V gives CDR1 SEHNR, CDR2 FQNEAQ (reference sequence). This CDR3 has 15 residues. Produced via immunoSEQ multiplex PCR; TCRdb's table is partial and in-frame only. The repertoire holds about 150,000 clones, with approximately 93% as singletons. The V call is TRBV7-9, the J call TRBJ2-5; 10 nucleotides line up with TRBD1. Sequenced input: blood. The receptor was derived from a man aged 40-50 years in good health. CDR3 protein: CASSPRDRGGETQYF. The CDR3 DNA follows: TGTGCCAGCAGCCCTCGGGACAGGGGCGGAGAGACCCAGTACTTC.